This paragraph reports one TCR beta chain. Original analysis: Amplification from reference gene primers served as the basis for estimated nucleated cell counts. The protocol was immunoSEQ multiplex PCR, while the TCRdb copy is restricted to in-frame clones and leaves out a portion. D and trimming were read from the DNA, whereas the V and J calls and clone size are those reported in that table. This table holds approximately 160,000 clones, around 84% found once. This specimen belongs to a study of blood T cell repertoires in COVID-19. Study-wide background: COVID-19 samples collected from the United States, Italy and Spain covered acute and convalescent phases. T cells, B-cell-depleted T cells, or PBMCs supplied cDNA or gDNA.

The CDR3 spans 17 residues. Trimming stripped 4 bases from V and 1 base from J, with 19 bases between. Germline V CDR1 and CDR2: SGHTA, FQGTGA. Material: peripheral blood. The TCR comes from a woman aged 50 to 60 in a cohort sampled during active or convalescent COVID-19. The gene calls are TRBV7-3 and TRBJ1-1; D unclear. DNA of the CDR3: TGTGCCAGCAGCTCCCGCCCAGGTGAGGGTGGGAACACTGAAGCTTTCTTT. Residues: CASSSRPGEGGNTEAFF.